This TCR beta chain appears in the sequencing data of a study of blood T cell repertoires in COVID-19. On the study more broadly: The origin of the acute and convalescent COVID-19 samples was the United States, Italy and Spain. The analysed material was cDNA or gDNA that came from T cells, B-cell-depleted T cells, or PBMCs.

CDR1 ENHRY and CDR2 SYGVKD come from the germline V gene. The CDR3 covers 14 residues. V was trimmed by 6 bases and J by 3 bases, leaving 13 bases between them. Seattle patient enrollment occurred during active infection, with longitudinal follow-up thereafter. In the authors' workflow: Estimation of nucleated cell counts relied on the amplification of reference gene primers. The repertoire was sequenced with immunoSEQ multiplex PCR; TCRdb's copy has only in-frame clones and lacks some. That table supplies the V and J calls and clone size; D and trimming were determined from the DNA. The data hold roughly 150,000 clones, with around 85% observed a single time.

The sequence derives from an elderly man with COVID-19, enrolled during active disease. The sequenced material came from peripheral blood. The chain is built from TRBV10-3 and TRBJ2-3, with TRBD1 as a possible D gene (6 bases). The CDR3 loop reads CAIRSGTNTDTQYF. DNA for the CDR3: TGTGCCATCAGGTCCGGGACAAATACAGATACGCAGTATTTT.